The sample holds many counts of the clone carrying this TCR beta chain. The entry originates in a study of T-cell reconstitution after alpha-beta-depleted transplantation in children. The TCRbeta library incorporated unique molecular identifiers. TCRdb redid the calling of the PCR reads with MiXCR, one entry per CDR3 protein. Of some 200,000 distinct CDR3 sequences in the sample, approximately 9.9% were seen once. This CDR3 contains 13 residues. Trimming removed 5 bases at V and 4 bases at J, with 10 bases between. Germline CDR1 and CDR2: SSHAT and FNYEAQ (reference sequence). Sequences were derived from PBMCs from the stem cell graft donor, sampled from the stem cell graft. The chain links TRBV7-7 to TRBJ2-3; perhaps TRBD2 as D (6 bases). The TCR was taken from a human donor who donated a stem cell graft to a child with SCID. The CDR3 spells CASSRGTADTQYF. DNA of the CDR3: TGTGCCAGCAGCCGCGGGACGGCAGATACGCAGTATTTT.